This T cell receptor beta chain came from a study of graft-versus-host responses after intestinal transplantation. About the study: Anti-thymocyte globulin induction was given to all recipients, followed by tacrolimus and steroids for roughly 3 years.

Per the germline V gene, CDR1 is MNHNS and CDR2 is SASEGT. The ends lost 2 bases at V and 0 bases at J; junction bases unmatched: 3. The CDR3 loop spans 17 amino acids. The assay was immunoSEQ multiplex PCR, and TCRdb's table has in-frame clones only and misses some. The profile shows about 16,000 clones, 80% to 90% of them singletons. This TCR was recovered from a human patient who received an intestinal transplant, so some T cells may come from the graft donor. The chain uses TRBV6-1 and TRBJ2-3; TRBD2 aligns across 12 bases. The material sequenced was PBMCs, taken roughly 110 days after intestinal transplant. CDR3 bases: TGTGCCAGCAGTGAACTAGCGGGAGGGCCTAGCACAGATACGCAGTATTTT. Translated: CASSELAGGPSTDTQYF.